What follows are 28 T cell receptor beta chains derived from one specimen sequenced in a study of blood T cells in healthy people across ages. A J-beta primer mix and a sample-barcoded 5' primer were used in a second PCR of roughly 6 to 12 cycles. Each CDR3 protein is one row after TCRdb ran MiXCR on the 5' RACE reads. The sample contains about 640,000 distinct CDR3 sequences, under 65% of which appear only once. Sequencing was carried out using blood. All receptors derive from a man aged 60-69 years in good health.

V and J are TRBV6-1 and TRBJ2-7; TRBD2 matches at 9 bases. The J call may be wrong; the DNA end is better matched by TRBJ2-5. Germline lookup yields CDR1 MNHNS and CDR2 SASEGT. The CDR3 consists of 14 residues. For the CDR3, the DNA is TGTGCCAGCAGAGTTAGCGGGGGTTGGGAGACCCAGTACTTC. Its translation: CASRVSGGWETQYF.

The chain joins TRBV10-3 to TRBJ1-2; D is perhaps TRBD1 (5 bases). Germline V gene lookup returns CDR1 ENHRY and CDR2 SYGVKD. The germline V and J ends were trimmed by 10 bases and 2 bases, with 17 bases remaining between them. The CDR3 contains 14 residues. The CDR3 nucleotides read TGTGCCACGAGCCAAGGACACCTAAACTATGGCTACACCTTC. As protein: CATSQGHLNYGYTF.

The chain recombines TRBV7-9 with TRBJ1-4, with 8 bases matching TRBD1. This CDR3 contains 14 residues. Germline V gene data show CDR1 as SEHNR and CDR2 as FQNEAQ (reference sequence). J was trimmed by 7 bases and V by 4 bases; bases with no gene match: 5. The CDR3 DNA reads TGTGCCAGCAGCTCATCGACAGGGGTTGAAAAACTGTTTTTT. Amino acids: CASSSSTGVEKLFF.

V usage is TRBV27 and J usage is TRBJ2-1; possible D gene TRBD2, 6 bases. The CDR3 contains 15 residues. CDR1 is MNHEY, CDR2 SMNVEV, per germline (reference sequence). V was pared by 4 bases and J by 7 bases, with 17 bases between. This CDR3 reads CASSSPGGRSNEQFF. As DNA, the CDR3 is TGTGCCAGCAGTTCCCCCGGGGGACGGAGTAATGAGCAGTTCTTC.

The rearrangement links TRBV12-3 or TRBV12-4 to TRBJ2-5; D uncertain. The length of the CDR3 is 14 residues. V lost 7 bases to trimming and J lost 1 base, with 13 bases between them. The CDR3 is CASTTEAVQETQYF. DNA of the CDR3: TGTGCCAGCACCACCGAGGCTGTCCAAGAGACCCAGTACTTC.

The chain joins TRBV3-1 to TRBJ2-2; possibly TRBD2 for D (5 bases). The CDR3 contains 13 residues. Germline lookup yields CDR1 LGHDT and CDR2 YNNKEL (reference sequence). V lost 3 bases and J 6 bases, leaving 8 bases between the germline ends. The CDR3 nucleotides read TGTGCCAGCAGCCAGCGAGGGTCCGGGGAGCTGTTTTTT. Translation gives CASSQRGSGELFF.

This clonotype was counted between two and nine times. The V and J genes are TRBV5-1 and TRBJ2-3, with 7 bases identical to TRBD2. The CDR3 length is 16 residues. Losses at the gene ends were 4 bases for V and 2 bases for J; bases not matched to a gene: 10. Germline CDR1 and CDR2: SGHRS and YFSETQ. The CDR3 bases are TGCGCCAGCAGCCGGGCGGGAGCGGGGACCACAGATACGCAGTATTTT. Protein product: CASSRAGAGTTDTQYF.

A few counts support this clonotype. This sequence joins TRBV29-1 and TRBJ2-2, with 11 bases aligning to TRBD1. V lost 0 bases, J lost 8 bases, and 8 bases stayed unmatched. The CDR3 consists of 16 residues. CDR1 and CDR2 from the germline V gene are SQVTM and ANQGSEA. As DNA, the CDR3 is TGCAGCGTTGAAGACTTCGGACAGGGGGCAAGTGGGGAGCTGTTTTTT. This gives the protein CSVEDFGQGASGELFF.

This clonotype was picked up a small number of times. V gene TRBV18 combines with J gene TRBJ2-5, with 11 bases fitting TRBD1. Germline V gives CDR1 KGHSH, CDR2 LQKENI. The CDR3 covers 15 residues. After removal of 2 bases from V and 4 bases from J, the junction contained 3 bases not matched to a gene. CDR3 residues: CASSPTGTGGETQYF. The CDR3 nucleotides read TGTGCCAGCTCACCAACCGGGACAGGGGGAGAGACCCAGTACTTC.

The chain links TRBV12-3 or TRBV12-4 to TRBJ1-2; weak D call: TRBD1 (5 bases). Trimming took 8 bases from V and 6 from J, leaving 19 bases between them. This CDR3 comprises 14 residues. The CDR3 DNA reads TGTGCCAGCGGCCGCCGGCAGGGCTGGGATGGCTACACCTTC. Encoded protein: CASGRRQGWDGYTF.

V is TRBV29-1 and J is TRBJ2-3, with no clear D. CDR1 and CDR2 (germline): SQVTM, ANQGSEA. The V and J ends lost 3 bases and 7 bases respectively, with 14 bases between them. The CDR3 runs 13 residues. The CDR3 region is CSVDLRAKYTQYF. CDR3 nucleotides: TGCAGCGTTGATTTAAGGGCCAAGTATACGCAGTATTTT.

In this sample, this clonotype turned up a few times. The chain is built from TRBV4-2 and TRBJ2-7; D is ambiguous. The length of the CDR3 is 14 residues. V shed 1 base and J shed 3 bases, with 10 bases lying between them. Germline V gene sequence: CDR1 LGHNA, CDR2 YNFKEQ. CDR3 DNA sequence: TGTGCCAGCAGCCAAGGTCTGCAAATCTACGAGCAGTACTTC. This translates into CASSQGLQIYEQYF.

The genes are TRBV12-3 or TRBV12-4 and TRBJ2-5; TRBD2 matches 13 bases. The CDR3 spans 16 residues. With 5 bases clipped from V and 5 bases from J, the junction kept 8 bases outside the gene matches. The DNA for the CDR3 is TGTGCCAGCAGTCAAGGACTAGCGGGGGTATTCGAGACCCAGTACTTC. Translated: CASSQGLAGVFETQYF.

V is TRBV2 and J is TRBJ2-1; TRBD1 agrees at 9 bases. CDR3 size: 15 residues. Trimming removed 1 base from V and 6 bases from J; junction bases left unmatched: 4. Germline loops: CDR1 SNHLY, CDR2 FYNNEI. In nucleotides, the CDR3 is TGTGCCAGCAGTGAAGAGGGACAGGGCTTCAATGAGCAGTTCTTC. Translation: CASSEEGQGFNEQFF. Together with reference TRBV2 and TRBJ2-1, the CDR3 gives the full variable domain: EPEVTQTPSHQVTQMGQEVILRCVPISNHLYFYWYRQILGQKVEFLVSFYNNEISEKSEIFDDQFSVERPDGSNFTLKIRSTKLEDSAMYFCASSEEGQGFNEQFFGPGTRLTVL.

The V gene is TRBV20-1, the J gene TRBJ1-1; 9 positions agree with TRBD1. CDR1 is DFQATT, CDR2 SNEGSKA, per germline (reference sequence). V dropped 6 bases and J dropped 4; count of bases not matched to a gene: 3. The CDR3 covers 12 residues. CDR3 amino acids: CSAPGQGTEAFF. The CDR3 nucleotides read TGCAGTGCCCCGGGACAGGGCACTGAAGCTTTCTTT.

J is TRBJ2-3 and V is TRBV19; D is uncertain. The V end lost 8 bases, the J end lost 2 bases, and 20 bases lay between the germline ends. Germline-derived CDR1 and CDR2 are LNHDA and SQIVND (reference sequence). This CDR3 has 16 residues. The CDR3 sequence is CASPINRELFTDTQYF. Here the CDR3 DNA reads TGTGCCAGTCCAATTAACAGAGAATTGTTCACAGATACGCAGTATTTT.

This chain joins TRBV5-1 and TRBJ2-3; possible D gene TRBD2, 6 bases. Trimming removed 3 bases at V and 3 bases at J, with 17 bases between. This CDR3 has 16 amino acids. Germline loops: CDR1 SGHRS, CDR2 YFSETQ. The CDR3 sequence: CASSSTLAGQTDTQYF. CDR3 coding DNA: TGCGCCAGCAGCTCAACCTTGGCGGGGCAGACAGATACGCAGTATTTT.

The table lists this clonotype with a count of one. The J gene is TRBJ2-3, the V gene TRBV11-2; tentative D call: TRBD1 (5 bases). The CDR3 contains 16 residues. Germline V gene sequence: CDR1 SGHAT, CDR2 FQNNGV. V shed 4 bases and J shed 1 base, with 15 bases lying between them. CDR3 nucleotide sequence: TGTGCCAGCAGCTACTCCCAGGGAAGGGGCACAGATACGCAGTATTTT. This translates into CASSYSQGRGTDTQYF.

This clonotype was picked up a small number of times. The CDR3: CAASWGGSDEQFF. As DNA, the CDR3 is TGTGCCGCATCCTGGGGGGGCAGTGATGAGCAGTTCTTC. The chain joins TRBV27 to TRBJ2-1; TRBD2 might be the D (7 bases). The V end lost 11 bases, the J end lost 8 bases, and 19 bases lay between the germline ends. The V gene's germline CDR1 is MNHEY and CDR2 SMNVEV (reference sequence). The CDR3 extends over 13 amino acids.

This rearrangement joins TRBV12-3 or TRBV12-4 to TRBJ2-3; D remains ambiguous. This CDR3 contains 14 residues. V lost 5 bases and J lost 1, with 10 bases in between. The CDR3, as DNA: TGTGCCAGCAGTGTTTCCCGGGGCACAGATACGCAGTATTTT. It specifies CASSVSRGTDTQYF.

This rearrangement joins TRBV5-1 to TRBJ2-4; D is perhaps TRBD2 (6 bases). The DNA end lines up better with TRBJ2-5; the J call may be wrong. This CDR3 has 14 residues. Looked up from germline, CDR1 is SGHRS and CDR2 is YFSETQ. Here the CDR3 DNA reads TGCGCCAGCAGCCGAAGACCGGGAGAAGAGACCCAGTACTTC. This sequence encodes CASSRRPGEETQYF.

This clonotype was detected a few times. V and J are TRBV12-3 or TRBV12-4 and TRBJ2-3; perhaps TRBD2 as D (7 bases). Trimming removed 6 bases from V and 1 base from J, with 17 bases in between. The CDR3 spans 16 residues. CDR3 DNA: TGTGCCAGCAGCCCGACTCAGGGGAGGGGCACAGATACGCAGTATTTT. Protein: CASSPTQGRGTDTQYF.

The chain employs TRBV29-1 and TRBJ2-1; 10 bases are a match to TRBD1. With 7 bases clipped from V and 4 bases from J, the junction kept 7 bases outside the gene matches. The CDR3 runs to 14 residues. Germline V CDR1 and CDR2: SQVTM, ANQGSEA. Written as DNA, the CDR3 is TGCAGCGCCCCGCCGGGACAGGGGTACAATGAGCAGTTCTTC. It translates to CSAPPGQGYNEQFF.

This chain links TRBV6-5 with TRBJ2-7, with 12 nucleotides matching TRBD2. With V trimmed by 5 bases and J by 0 bases, 2 bases remained unmatched. Germline V gene data show CDR1 as MNHEY and CDR2 as SVGAGI. The CDR3 loop spans 15 amino acids. CDR3 nucleotides: TGTGCCAGCAGTACGACTAGCGGGGGCTCCTACGAGCAGTACTTC. Its protein product is CASSTTSGGSYEQYF.

This chain uses TRBV20-1 with TRBJ2-2; TRBD2 is a possible D gene (5 bases). The germline V gene has CDR1 DFQATT and CDR2 SNEGSKA (reference sequence). Trimming pared 6 bases from V and 0 bases from J, leaving 14 bases between. The CDR3 is 15 residues long. CDR3 coding DNA: TGCAGTGCGCCCCGCGGACTCGCGAACACCGGGGAGCTGTTTTTT. Encoded protein: CSAPRGLANTGELFF.

The chain recombines TRBV5-1 with TRBJ2-5, with 12 bases fitting TRBD1. Trimming removed 3 bases from V and 5 bases from J; junction bases left unmatched: 8. The CDR3 is 16 amino acids. CDR1 SGHRS and CDR2 YFSETQ come from the germline V gene. CDR3 sequence: CASSSPGTGGGETQYF. CDR3 in DNA: TGCGCCAGCAGCTCTCCCGGGACAGGGGGCGGTGAGACCCAGTACTTC.

This chain connects TRBV6-5 to TRBJ2-5, with D maybe TRBD2 (5 bases). Germline CDR1 and CDR2: MNHEY and SVGAGI. This CDR3 contains 11 residues. Trimming left V 10 bases short and J 7 bases short, with 13 bases between. The CDR3 reads CATGGRGTQYF. CDR3 nucleotides: TGTGCCACAGGCGGCCGGGGGACCCAGTACTTC.

The chain is built from TRBV5-1 and TRBJ1-3; TRBD1 might be the D (5 bases). The germline V and J ends were trimmed by 0 bases and 0 bases, with 13 bases remaining between them. CDR1 and CDR2 (germline): SGHRS, YFSETQ. CDR3 size: 17 residues. CDR3 nucleotides: TGCGCCAGCAGCTTGGAGGGGACCGCGAGCTCTGGAAACACCATATATTTT. It encodes CASSLEGTASSGNTIYF.